Given below is one T cell receptor beta chain in context. Its specificity is not known. The sample originates from a study of cytotoxic CD8 clonotypes in ibrutinib-treated CLL. About the study: Included were 10 to 12 relapsed/refractory and approximately 15 treatment-naive patients, of whom fewer than 18 were IGHV unmutated.

Generated by immunoSEQ multiplex PCR, the TCRdb table keeps only in-frame clones and is missing some. The sample consists of approximately 350,000 clones, roughly 71% of them appearing once. Study results and caveats: Higher circulating CD8+ T-cell counts strongly accompanied higher baseline clonality, above age-matched healthy donors.

Cryopreserved PBMCs were the source of around 2 micrograms of genomic DNA, which went to TCR beta libraries. The CDR3 is made up of 16 amino acids. Germline V gives CDR1 SGHTS, CDR2 YDEGEE. V lost 4 bases, J lost 0 bases, and 13 bases lay in between. The chain combines TRBV5-8 with TRBJ2-2, with D tentatively TRBD1 (6 bases). This receptor was taken from a human donor with chronic lymphocytic leukemia. The specimen comprised PBMCs, sampled after 36 months of ibrutinib treatment. This CDR3 reads CASSIRQAANTGELFF. The CDR3 DNA follows: TGTGCCAGCAGCATTCGACAGGCCGCGAACACCGGGGAGCTGTTTTTT.